A selection of T cell receptor beta chains follows, all from one sample in a study of neurological immune-mediated disorders. TCRdb recomputed calls from the 5' RACE reads with MiXCR, one row per CDR3 protein. Among 60,000 to 75,000 distinct CDR3 sequences listed, roughly 10% were seen once. Sequencing was carried out using PBMCs. The receptors were sampled from a man aged 30-40 years in good health. CDR3s include the opening cysteine and the closing phenylalanine or tryptophan. D genes are given only for firm matches. A clone size is listed for some rows: how often the clone was seen (once, few, many), or a class if it is expanded.

j_call d_call v_call clone_size cdr3_nt cdr3_aa
TRBJ2-7 NA TRBV7-9 many TGTGCCAGCAGCCCGAGGACCTACGAGCAGTACTTC CASSPRTYEQYF
TRBJ2-1 NA TRBV29-1 many TGCAGCGTCCCCAGGGGGATGATGGCGGGAATAAGGTACAATGAGCAGTTCTTC CSVPRGMMAGIRYNEQFF
TRBJ2-2 TRBD1 TRBV27 many TGTGCCAGCAGTTTACACAGGGGAATCACCGGGGAGCTGTTTTTT CASSLHRGITGELFF
TRBJ2-3 NA TRBV18 NA TGTGCCAGCTCACCCCTCGGGGCAGTGGGAACAGATACGCAGTATTTT CASSPLGAVGTDTQYF
TRBJ2-7 TRBD2 TRBV27 many TGTGCCAGCAGTTTATGGCTAGCGGGAGGGCCCTACGAGCAGTACTTC CASSLWLAGGPYEQYF
TRBJ2-1 NA TRBV2 many TGTGCCACCCAGGTCACCTACAATGAGCAGTTCTTC CATQVTYNEQFF
TRBJ2-1 NA TRBV5-1 many TGCGCCAGCAGCTTGAGCAGTTGGGTCAATGAGCAGTTCTTC CASSLSSWVNEQFF
TRBJ2-7 NA TRBV5-1 many TGCGCCAGCAGCTTGTACCCAGGGGTCCACGAGCAGTACTTC CASSLYPGVHEQYF
TRBJ2-3 TRBD2 TRBV5-1 NA TGCGCCAGCTCCGAACTAGCGGGACCCGGGGATACGCAGTATTTT CASSELAGPGDTQYF
TRBJ2-1 TRBD2 TRBV5-1 many TGCGCCAGCAGCTTAGCGGGAGGTTTCTACAATGAGCAGTTCTTC CASSLAGGFYNEQFF
TRBJ2-1 TRBD2 TRBV3-1 many TGTGCCAGCAGTTGGGTGGGGACTAGCGGGAGTTTGGCCTACAATGAGCAGTTCTTC CASSWVGTSGSLAYNEQFF
TRBJ2-1 NA TRBV7-9 many TGTGCCAGCAGCTTAAGTTCCTATGGTGGCCCCCTCCACAATGAGCAGTTCTTC CASSLSSYGGPLHNEQFF
TRBJ2-1 NA TRBV20-1 many TGCAGTGCTAGCGGTTCCTACAATGAGCAGTTCTTC CSASGSYNEQFF
TRBJ2-7 NA TRBV5-1 many TGCGCCAGCAGCTTGGGTCCGAATTTCTCCTACGAGCAGTACTTC CASSLGPNFSYEQYF
TRBJ1-1 NA TRBV11-2 many TGTGCCATTGAGCGACAGCACACTAACACTGAAGCTTTCTTT CAIERQHTNTEAFF
TRBJ2-3 TRBD2 TRBV20-1 many TGCAGTGCATCCTCTAGCGGGAGGGCCTCCGGGGGGGTAGATACGCAGTATTTT CSASSSGRASGGVDTQYF
TRBJ2-7 NA TRBV6-2/TRBV6-3 NA TGTGCCAGCAGTTACTCTGTGACTCAAACCGAGCACTACTTC CASSYSVTQTEHYF
TRBJ2-7 NA TRBV7-2 few TGTGCCAGCAGCTTAGTGCCCACTACACACGAGCAGTACTTC CASSLVPTTHEQYF
TRBJ1-1 TRBD1 TRBV12-3/TRBV12-4 many TGTGCCAGCAGTTTAGGGAACGAGGGGGCCACTGAAGCTTTCTTT CASSLGNEGATEAFF
TRBJ2-3 TRBD2 TRBV20-1 NA TGCAGTGCCTTCCGAAGGACGGGAGGGCGGGATACGCAGTATTTT CSAFRRTGGRDTQYF
TRBJ2-5 TRBD2 TRBV9 many TGTGCCAGCAGCCCCGCTAGCGGGAGTCTTCCCGAGACCCAGTACTTC CASSPASGSLPETQYF
TRBJ2-1 NA TRBV6-2/TRBV6-3 many TGTGCCAGCGCGCTGTGGAGCCATGAGCAGTTCTTC CASALWSHEQFF
TRBJ1-1 NA TRBV7-9 many TGTGCCAGCAGCTTATTGGTAGGGATGGTTGCTGAAGCTTTCTTT CASSLLVGMVAEAFF
TRBJ1-2 NA TRBV5-1 many TGCGCCAGCAGCTGGCGCGATGATGGGGGCTACACCTTC CASSWRDDGGYTF
TRBJ2-3 TRBD1 TRBV12-3/TRBV12-4 many TGTGCCAGCAGCCGGGACAGTGGATACACAGATACGCAGTATTTT CASSRDSGYTDTQYF
TRBJ2-7 NA TRBV7-2 many TGTGCCAGCAGCGCAGTTTTACCGGGACTGCAGTACTTC CASSAVLPGLQYF
TRBJ1-4 NA TRBV20-1 many TGCAGTGCTCCACGACAGGCTAATGAAAAACTGTTTTTT CSAPRQANEKLFF
TRBJ2-2 NA TRBV15 many TGTGCCACCAGCAGAGGGGGGTTAAGGGAGCTGTTTTTT CATSRGGLRELFF
TRBJ1-2 NA TRBV28 many TGTGCCAGCAGTTTATCGACCCTACGCGGGGGTGGCTACACCTTC CASSLSTLRGGGYTF